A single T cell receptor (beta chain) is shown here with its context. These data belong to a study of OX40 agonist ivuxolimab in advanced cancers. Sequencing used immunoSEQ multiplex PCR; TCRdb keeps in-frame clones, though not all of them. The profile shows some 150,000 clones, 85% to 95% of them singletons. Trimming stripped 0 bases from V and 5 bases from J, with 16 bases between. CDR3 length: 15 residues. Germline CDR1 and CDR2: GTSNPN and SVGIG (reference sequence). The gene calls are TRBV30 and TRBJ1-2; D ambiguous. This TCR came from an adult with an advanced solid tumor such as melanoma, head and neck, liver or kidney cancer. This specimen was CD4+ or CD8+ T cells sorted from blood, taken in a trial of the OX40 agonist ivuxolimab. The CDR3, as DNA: TGTGCCTGGAGTGTAATGTACCTTCCCTATTATGGCTACACCTTC. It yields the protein CAWSVMYLPYYGYTF.